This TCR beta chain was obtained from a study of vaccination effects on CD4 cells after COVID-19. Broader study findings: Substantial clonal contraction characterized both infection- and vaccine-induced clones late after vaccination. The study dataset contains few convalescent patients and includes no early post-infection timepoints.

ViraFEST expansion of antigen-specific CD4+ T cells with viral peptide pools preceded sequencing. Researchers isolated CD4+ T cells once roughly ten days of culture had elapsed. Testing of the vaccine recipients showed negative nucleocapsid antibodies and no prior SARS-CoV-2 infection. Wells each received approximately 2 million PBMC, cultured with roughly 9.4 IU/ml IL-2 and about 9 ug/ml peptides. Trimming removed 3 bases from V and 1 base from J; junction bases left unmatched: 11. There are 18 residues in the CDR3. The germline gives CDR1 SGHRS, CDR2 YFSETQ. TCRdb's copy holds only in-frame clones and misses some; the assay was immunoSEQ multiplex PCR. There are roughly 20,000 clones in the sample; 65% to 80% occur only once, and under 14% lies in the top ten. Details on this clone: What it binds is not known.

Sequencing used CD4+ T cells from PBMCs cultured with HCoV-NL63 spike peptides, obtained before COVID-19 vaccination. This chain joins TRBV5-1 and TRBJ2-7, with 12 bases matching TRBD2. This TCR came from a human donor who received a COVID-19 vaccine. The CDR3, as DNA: TGCGCCAGCAGCTACGATACGGTGCTAGCGGGAGGGTCCTACGAGCAGTACTTC. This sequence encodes CASSYDTVLAGGSYEQYF.